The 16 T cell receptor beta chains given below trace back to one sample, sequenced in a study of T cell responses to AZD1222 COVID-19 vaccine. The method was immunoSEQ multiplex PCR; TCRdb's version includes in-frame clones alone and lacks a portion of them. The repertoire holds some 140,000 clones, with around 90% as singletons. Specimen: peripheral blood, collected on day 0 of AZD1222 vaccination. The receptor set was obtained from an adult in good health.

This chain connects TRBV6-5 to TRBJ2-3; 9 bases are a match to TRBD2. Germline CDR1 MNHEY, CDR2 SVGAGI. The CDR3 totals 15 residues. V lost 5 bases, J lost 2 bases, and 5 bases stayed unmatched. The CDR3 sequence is CASSPTSGYTDTQYF. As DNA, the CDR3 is TGTGCCAGCAGTCCAACTAGCGGGTACACAGATACGCAGTATTTT.

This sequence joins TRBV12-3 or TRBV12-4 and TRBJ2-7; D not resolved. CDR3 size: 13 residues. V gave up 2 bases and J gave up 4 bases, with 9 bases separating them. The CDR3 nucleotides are TGTGCCAGCAGTTTACCCGCTTCTTACGAGCAGTACTTC. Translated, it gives CASSLPASYEQYF.

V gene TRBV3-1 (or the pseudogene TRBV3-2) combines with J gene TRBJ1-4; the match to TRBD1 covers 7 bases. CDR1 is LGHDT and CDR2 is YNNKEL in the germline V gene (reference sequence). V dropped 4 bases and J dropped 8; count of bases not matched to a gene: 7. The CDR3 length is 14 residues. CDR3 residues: CASSPGTAGEKLFF. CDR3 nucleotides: TGTGCCAGCAGCCCTGGGACAGCGGGGGAAAAACTGTTTTTT.

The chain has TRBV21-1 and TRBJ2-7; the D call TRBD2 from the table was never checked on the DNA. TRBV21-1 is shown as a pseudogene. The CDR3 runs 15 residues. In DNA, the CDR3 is TGTGCCAGCACCACTAGCGGAATGGGGATTTACGAGCAGTACTTC. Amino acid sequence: CASTTSGMGIYEQYF.

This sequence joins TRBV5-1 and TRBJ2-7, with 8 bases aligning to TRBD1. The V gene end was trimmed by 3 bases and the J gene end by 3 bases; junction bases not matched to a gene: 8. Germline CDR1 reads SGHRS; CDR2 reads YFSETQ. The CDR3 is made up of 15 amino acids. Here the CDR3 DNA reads TGCGCCAGCAGCTCTTCCGGGACAGGCCACTACGAGCAGTACTTC. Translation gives CASSSSGTGHYEQYF.

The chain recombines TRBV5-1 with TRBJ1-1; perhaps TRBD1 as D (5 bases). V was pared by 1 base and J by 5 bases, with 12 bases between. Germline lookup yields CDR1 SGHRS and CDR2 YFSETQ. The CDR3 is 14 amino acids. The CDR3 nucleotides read TGCGCCAGCAGCTTGTCTTCAGGGATAACTGAAGCTTTCTTT. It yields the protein CASSLSSGITEAFF.

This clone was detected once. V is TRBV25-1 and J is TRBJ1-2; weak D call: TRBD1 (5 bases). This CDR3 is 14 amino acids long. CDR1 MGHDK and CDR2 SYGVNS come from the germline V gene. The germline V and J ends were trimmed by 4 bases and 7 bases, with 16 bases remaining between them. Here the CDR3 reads CASSGGYLARGYTF. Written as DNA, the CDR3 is TGTGCCAGCAGTGGGGGGTATTTGGCGCGTGGCTACACCTTC.

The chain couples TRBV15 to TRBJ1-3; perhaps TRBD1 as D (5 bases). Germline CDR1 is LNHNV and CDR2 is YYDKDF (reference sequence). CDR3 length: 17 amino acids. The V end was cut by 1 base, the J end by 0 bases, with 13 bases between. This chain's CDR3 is CATSRGRGTFSGNTIYF. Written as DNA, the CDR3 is TGTGCCACCAGCAGAGGTCGCGGGACGTTCTCTGGAAACACCATATATTTT. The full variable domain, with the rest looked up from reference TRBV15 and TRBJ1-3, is DAMVIQNPRYQVTQFGKPVTLSCSQTLNHNVMYWYQQKSSQAPKLLFHYYDKDFNNEADTPDNFQSRRPNTSFCFLDIRSPGLGDTAMYLCATSRGRGTFSGNTIYFGEGSWLTVV.

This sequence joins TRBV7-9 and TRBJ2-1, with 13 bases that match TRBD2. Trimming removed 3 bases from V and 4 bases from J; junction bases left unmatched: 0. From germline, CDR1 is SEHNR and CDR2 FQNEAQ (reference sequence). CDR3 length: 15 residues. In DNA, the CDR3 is TGTGCCAGCAGCTTGGGACTAGCGGGATACAATGAGCAGTTCTTC. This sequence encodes CASSLGLAGYNEQFF.

CDR3 residues: CASSEALAGVGNQPQHF. Written as DNA, the CDR3 is TGTGCCAGCAGTGAAGCGCTCGCCGGGGTGGGAAATCAGCCCCAGCATTTT. The chain couples TRBV6-1 to TRBJ1-5, with D unclear. The V end lost 0 bases, the J end lost 4 bases, and 16 bases lay between the germline ends. Looked up from germline, CDR1 is MNHNS and CDR2 is SASEGT. This CDR3 comprises 17 residues.

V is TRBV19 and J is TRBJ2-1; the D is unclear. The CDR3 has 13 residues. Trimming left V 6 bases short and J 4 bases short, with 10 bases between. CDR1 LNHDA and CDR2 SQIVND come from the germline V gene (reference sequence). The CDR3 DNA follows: TGTGCCAGTAGAAACGGACGGTACAATGAGCAGTTCTTC. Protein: CASRNGRYNEQFF.

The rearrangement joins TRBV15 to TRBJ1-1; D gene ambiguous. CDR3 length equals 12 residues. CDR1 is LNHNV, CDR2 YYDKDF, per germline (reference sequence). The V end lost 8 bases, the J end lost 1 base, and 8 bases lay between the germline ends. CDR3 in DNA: TGTGCCACCTCGGTGGGGAACACTGAAGCTTTCTTT. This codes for CATSVGNTEAFF.

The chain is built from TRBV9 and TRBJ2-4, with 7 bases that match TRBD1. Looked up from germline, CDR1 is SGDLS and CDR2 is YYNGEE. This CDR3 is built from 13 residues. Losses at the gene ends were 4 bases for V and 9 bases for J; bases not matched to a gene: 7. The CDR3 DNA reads TGTGCCAGCAGCACACAGACAGGGAGCATTCAGTACTTC. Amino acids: CASSTQTGSIQYF.

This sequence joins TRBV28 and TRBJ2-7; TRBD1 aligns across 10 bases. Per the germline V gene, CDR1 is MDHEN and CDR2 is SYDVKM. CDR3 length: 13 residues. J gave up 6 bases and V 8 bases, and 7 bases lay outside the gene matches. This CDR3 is CASRGQGDSEQYF. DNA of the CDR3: TGTGCCAGCCGCGGACAGGGGGACAGCGAGCAGTACTTC.

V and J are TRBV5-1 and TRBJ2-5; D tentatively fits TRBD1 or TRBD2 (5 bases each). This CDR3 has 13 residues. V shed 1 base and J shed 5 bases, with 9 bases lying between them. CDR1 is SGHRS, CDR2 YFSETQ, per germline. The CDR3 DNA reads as TGCGCCAGCAGCTTGAGAGGGGAGGAGACCCAGTACTTC. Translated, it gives CASSLRGEETQYF.

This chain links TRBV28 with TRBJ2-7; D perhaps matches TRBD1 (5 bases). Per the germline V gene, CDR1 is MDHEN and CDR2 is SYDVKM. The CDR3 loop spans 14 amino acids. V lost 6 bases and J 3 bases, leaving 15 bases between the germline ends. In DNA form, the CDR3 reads TGTGCCAGCAGCAGCCCCGCAGGGTTCTACGAGCAGTACTTC. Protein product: CASSSPAGFYEQYF.